At least ten counts were recorded for the clone carrying this T cell receptor (beta chain). Its specificity is unknown. These data are taken from a study of T-cell reconstitution after alpha-beta-depleted transplantation in children. Whole-study findings and limits: A year post-transplant, T-cell counts and diversity derived mostly from newly produced T cells. TCRbeta diversity was high at day 60 in some patients (a result of surviving recipient T cells and thymic progenitors).

Preparation of the TCRbeta library was carried out with unique molecular identifiers. TCRdb re-called the PCR reads through MiXCR, storing one row per CDR3 protein. The sample shows some 600,000 distinct CDR3 sequences, 10% to 15% of them seen only once. This CDR3 is 15 amino acids long. Germline CDR1 reads DFQATT; CDR2 reads SNEGSKA (reference sequence). With 3 bases removed from V and 5 bases from J, the gap between germline ends came to 17 bases. The starting material was PBMCs, mostly from graft donor cells, obtained 360 days after TCRalphabeta/CD19-depleted stem cell transplant. This TCR derives from a male patient younger than 18 who had a stem cell transplant for acute myeloid leukemia, so the T cells may come from the graft donor. The J gene is TRBJ1-5, the V gene TRBV20-1; no definite D call. The DNA for the CDR3 is TGCAGTGCTAGGGTATCCGGGCTTTTGGATCAGCCCCAGCATTTT. Translating gives CSARVSGLLDQPQHF.